These T cell receptor beta chains were read from a single sample in a study of blood T cells in healthy people across ages. TCRdb re-called the 5' RACE reads with MiXCR, one entry per CDR3 protein. The sample comprises approximately 800,000 distinct CDR3 sequences, approximately 25% of which are singletons, and roughly 3.5% rests with the top ten. These same data were also listed under a study on T cells of mothers and their children.

Source material: blood. The receptors here all came from a boy younger than 18 in good health. CDR3s include the opening cysteine and the closing phenylalanine or tryptophan. Each record gives: J gene, V gene, D gene, clone size, CDR3 protein, CDR3 DNA. D genes are given only for firm matches. Size tells how often a clone was seen (once, few, many) or the class of an expanded clone, and some rows leave it out.

TRBJ1-5 | TRBV20-1 | TRBD1 | NA | CSARKDRVNQPQHF | TGCAGTGCTAGAAAGGACAGGGTCAATCAGCCCCAGCATTTT
TRBJ2-7 | TRBV30 | NA | NA | CAWTGGVSYEQYF | TGTGCCTGGACTGGAGGGGTCTCCTACGAGCAGTACTTC
TRBJ2-6 | TRBV6-1 | NA | few | CASSAVGSGANVLTF | TGTGCCAGCAGTGCAGTAGGCTCTGGGGCCAACGTCCTGACTTTC
TRBJ2-7 | TRBV10-3 | TRBD2 | NA | CAIGGLAGGPYEQYF | TGTGCCATCGGGGGACTAGCGGGAGGGCCGTACGAGCAGTACTTC
TRBJ1-1 | TRBV9 | TRBD1 | few | CASSVAGTGDTEAFF | TGTGCCAGCAGCGTAGCCGGGACAGGGGACACTGAAGCTTTCTTT
TRBJ2-7 | TRBV28 | NA | NA | CASSLAPSGAYEQYF | TGTGCCAGCAGTTTAGCCCCATCAGGGGCCTACGAGCAGTACTTC
TRBJ2-1 | TRBV7-8 | NA | few | CASSLGKGYASSYNEQFF | TGTGCCAGCAGCTTAGGCAAAGGGTACGCAAGCTCCTACAATGAGCAGTTCTTC
TRBJ1-1 | TRBV5-1 | NA | few | CASSLTADRNTEAFF | TGCGCTAGCAGCTTGACCGCGGACAGGAACACTGAAGCTTTCTTT
TRBJ1-2 | TRBV20-1 | TRBD1 | few | CSAHPTGEYGYTF | TGCAGTGCCCATCCGACAGGGGAGTATGGCTACACCTTC
TRBJ1-5 | TRBV18 | NA | NA | CASSPSRNQPQHF | TGTGCCAGCTCACCATCGAGGAATCAGCCCCAGCATTTT
TRBJ2-1 | TRBV7-8 | NA | NA | CASSLPQENEQFF | TGTGCCAGCAGCTTACCACAGGAAAATGAGCAGTTCTTC
TRBJ2-3 | TRBV18 | NA | many | CASSPGVTDTQYF | TGTGCCAGCTCACCAGGGGTCACAGATACGCAGTATTTT
TRBJ2-5 | TRBV10-3 | NA | few | CAISESQEAVQETQYF | TGTGCCATCAGTGAGTCCCAGGAGGCTGTCCAAGAGACCCAGTACTTC
TRBJ2-1 | TRBV27 | NA | NA | CASSPTWVGNNEQFF | TGTGCCAGCAGTCCGACTTGGGTGGGCAACAATGAGCAGTTCTTC
TRBJ2-5 | TRBV7-2 | NA | few | CASSLVAVSYQETQYF | TGTGCCAGCAGCTTAGTTGCCGTCTCGTACCAAGAGACCCAGTACTTC
TRBJ2-2 | TRBV7-9 | NA | few | CASSPGSRTDNTGELFF | TGTGCCAGCAGCCCGGGTAGTAGGACAGATAACACCGGGGAGCTGTTTTTT
TRBJ2-3 | TRBV7-9 | NA | few | CASSISGATDTQYF | TGTGCCAGCAGCATTAGCGGAGCCACAGATACGCAGTATTTT
TRBJ2-2 | TRBV28 | TRBD2 | NA | CASTPLIGTSGFNTGELFF | TGTGCCAGCACTCCCCTAATCGGGACTAGCGGGTTTAACACCGGGGAGCTGTTTTTT
TRBJ1-4 | TRBV29-1 | TRBD1 | few | CSVGKTGGNEKLFF | TGCAGCGTGGGGAAGACAGGGGGGAATGAAAAACTGTTTTTT
TRBJ2-4 | TRBV3-1 | NA | NA | CASGTEAKNIQYF | TGTGCCAGCGGGACGGAAGCCAAAAACATTCAGTACTTC
TRBJ2-7 | TRBV28 | NA | once | CASSLYRRSYEQYF | TGTGCCAGCAGTCTGTACAGGAGATCCTACGAGCAGTACTTC
TRBJ2-3 | TRBV20-1 | NA | few | CSARGYSTYTQYF | TGCAGTGCTAGAGGGTACAGTACCTATACGCAGTATTTT
TRBJ2-2 | TRBV20-1 | TRBD1 | NA | CSARDRLNTGELFF | TGCAGTGCAAGGGACAGACTGAACACCGGGGAGCTGTTTTTT
TRBJ2-1 | TRBV5-1 | TRBD2 | NA | CASSSSGNYNERFF | TGCGCCAGCAGTTCTAGCGGAAACTACAATGAGCGGTTCTTC
TRBJ1-4 | TRBV27 | NA | few | CASSLSAGGEKLFF | TGTGCCAGCAGTTTATCTGCGGGGGGTGAAAAACTGTTTTTT
TRBJ2-3 | TRBV15 | NA | NA | CATSRGRVTDTQYF | TGTGCCACCAGCAGAGGACGGGTCACAGATACGCAGTATTTT
TRBJ1-4 | TRBV4-3 | NA | NA | CASSQVTGSLGKLFF | TGCGCCAGCAGCCAAGTTACAGGCTCCTTGGGGAAACTGTTTTTT
TRBJ2-7 | TRBV28 | NA | few | CASTNRVISGQYF | TGTGCCAGCACCAACAGGGTAATTAGCGGGCAGTACTTC
TRBJ1-2 | TRBV6-2/TRBV6-3 | NA | few | CASSYATDYTF | TGTGCCAGCAGTTACGCCACAGACTACACCTTC
TRBJ2-7 | TRBV4-3 | TRBD1 | NA | CASSQGVGDRAYEQYF | TGCGCCAGCAGCCAAGGGGTCGGGGACAGGGCCTACGAGCAGTACTTC
TRBJ1-1 | TRBV5-5 | NA | NA | CASSSVSRWEGTEAFF | TGTGCCAGCAGCTCGGTAAGCCGTTGGGAGGGCACTGAAGCTTTCTTT
TRBJ2-5 | TRBV4-3 | TRBD1 | few | CASSQDRQGATETQYF | TGCGCCAGCAGCCAGGATAGACAGGGGGCGACGGAGACCCAGTACTTC
TRBJ1-5 | TRBV20-1 | TRBD1 | NA | CSARENRGNSNQPQHF | TGCAGTGCTAGAGAGAACAGGGGAAATAGCAATCAGCCCCAGCATTTT
TRBJ2-3 | TRBV24-1 | NA | NA | CATSDPRQRALRASTDTQYF | TGTGCCACCAGTGATCCCCGTCAGCGAGCACTCAGAGCTAGCACAGATACGCAGTATTTT
TRBJ1-2 | TRBV7-9 | NA | few | CASSSRDLANYGYTF | TGTGCCAGCAGCTCCCGGGACCTAGCTAACTATGGCTACACCTTC
TRBJ1-1 | TRBV12-3/TRBV12-4 | NA | NA | CASENMDDTAAFF | TGTGCCAGCGAGAATATGGACGACACGGCAGCTTTCTTT
TRBJ1-4 | TRBV7-8 | NA | few | CASSLVKDPATNEKLFF | TGTGCCAGCAGCTTAGTGAAGGATCCCGCAACTAATGAAAAACTGTTTTTT
TRBJ2-1 | TRBV29-1 | TRBD2 | few | CSVRGVGGYNEQFF | TGCAGCGTTCGAGGGGTGGGGGGGTACAATGAGCAGTTCTTC
TRBJ1-1 | TRBV7-9 | NA | few | CASSTISGAFF | TGTGCCAGCAGCACGATATCAGGAGCTTTCTTT
TRBJ1-4 | TRBV7-2 | NA | few | CASSGGGRLEKLFF | TGTGCCAGCAGCGGCGGGGGCCGTCTGGAAAAACTGTTTTTT
TRBJ2-1 | TRBV28 | NA | NA | CASSPTVGWETQFF | TGTGCCAGCAGTCCCACAGTGGGTTGGGAGACCCAGTTCTTC
TRBJ2-7 | TRBV7-2 | NA | few | CASSLELATDEQYF | TGTGCCAGCAGCTTAGAACTAGCAACGGACGAGCAGTACTTC
TRBJ2-7 | TRBV12-3/TRBV12-4 | NA | NA | CASSTSGQGGEQYF | TGTGCCAGCAGTACGTCTGGACAGGGAGGGGAGCAGTACTTC
TRBJ2-1 | TRBV4-3 | NA | few | CASSQDWRVDEQFF | TGCGCCAGCAGCCAAGATTGGAGGGTTGACGAGCAGTTCTTC
TRBJ2-1 | TRBV20-1 | TRBD2 | NA | CSAGGGASGGTFF | TGCAGTGCTGGAGGGGGGGCGAGCGGGGGTACGTTCTTC
TRBJ2-5 | TRBV7-9 | NA | few | CASDGGVETQYF | TGTGCCAGCGACGGCGGGGTAGAGACCCAGTACTTC
TRBJ1-2 | TRBV7-2 | TRBD1 | NA | CASSPTGFLGYTF | TGTGCCAGCAGCCCGACAGGGTTTCTGGGCTACACCTTC
TRBJ1-4 | TRBV6-5 | TRBD1 | NA | CASSSGTGPNEKLFF | TGTGCCAGCAGTTCCGGGACAGGGCCTAATGAAAAACTGTTTTTT
TRBJ1-1 | TRBV20-1 | NA | many | CSARGVGFTEAFF | TGCAGTGCTCGGGGGGTGGGGTTCACTGAAGCTTTCTTT